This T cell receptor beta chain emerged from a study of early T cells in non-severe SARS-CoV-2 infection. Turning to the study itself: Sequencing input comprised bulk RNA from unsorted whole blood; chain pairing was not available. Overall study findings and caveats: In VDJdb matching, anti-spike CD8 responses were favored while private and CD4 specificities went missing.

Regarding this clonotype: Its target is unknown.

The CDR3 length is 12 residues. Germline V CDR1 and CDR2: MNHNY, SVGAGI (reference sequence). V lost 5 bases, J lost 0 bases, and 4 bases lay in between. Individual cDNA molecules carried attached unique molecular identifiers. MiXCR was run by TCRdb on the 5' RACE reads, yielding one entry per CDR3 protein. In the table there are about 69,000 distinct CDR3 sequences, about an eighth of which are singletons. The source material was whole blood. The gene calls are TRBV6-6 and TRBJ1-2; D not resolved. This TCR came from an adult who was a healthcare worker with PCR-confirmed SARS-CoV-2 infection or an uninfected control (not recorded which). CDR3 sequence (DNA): TGTGCCAGCAGTCTCGCTAACTATGGCTACACCTTC. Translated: CASSLANYGYTF.